Shown below are 9 T cell receptor beta chains from a single sample sequenced in a study of STAT3 mutations in large granular lymphocyte leukemia. Study-level findings and limits: Every T-cell large granular lymphocyte leukemia patient had at least one immunodominant TCR beta clonotype.

Antigen specificity for these receptors is unknown. Generated by immunoSEQ multiplex PCR, the TCRdb table keeps only in-frame clones and is missing some. The table records 15,000 or so clones, 70% to 90% of them present only once. What was sequenced was peripheral blood mononuclear cells. The receptors stem from a man aged 45-65 years with T-cell large granular lymphocyte leukemia. Some clones in this sample may be carry-over from other donors' samples.

The chain is built from TRBV30 and TRBJ2-7, with D perhaps matching TRBD1 (5 bases). Germline V gene data show CDR1 as GTSNPN and CDR2 as SVGIG (reference sequence). CDR3 length equals 12 residues. V was clipped by 0 bases and J by 6 bases, with 9 bases between them. The CDR3 DNA sequence: TGTGCCTGGAGTGTATTTAGGGGCGAGCAGTACTTC. It is translated as CAWSVFRGEQYF.

This clone has just a few counts. The V call is TRBV19, the J call TRBJ2-7; D unresolved. V was trimmed by 4 bases and J by 4 bases, leaving 11 bases between them. Germline CDR1 is LNHDA and CDR2 is SQIVND (reference sequence). CDR3 length equals 13 residues. The CDR3 loop reads CASSKEQTYEQYF. In nucleotides, the CDR3 is TGTGCCAGTAGTAAGGAGCAGACTTACGAGCAGTACTTC.

The chain uses TRBV5-1 and TRBJ2-5, with 10 positions matching TRBD2. Trimming took 0 bases from V and 5 from J; bases not matched to a gene: 4. Germline values: CDR1 SGHRS, CDR2 YFSETQ. This CDR3 contains 15 residues. For the CDR3, the DNA is TGCGCCAGCAGCTTGGAACTAGCGGGACGGGAGACCCAGTACTTC. It codes for CASSLELAGRETQYF.

This clone was detected a few times. The J gene is TRBJ2-2, the V gene TRBV6-5; the D is unclear. There are 15 residues in the CDR3. Germline V gene sequence: CDR1 MNHEY, CDR2 SVGAGI. Trimming cost V 6 bases and J 4 bases, with 15 bases left between them. The CDR3 sequence: CASRKQHGSTGELFF. The CDR3 DNA reads as TGTGCCAGCAGGAAACAGCATGGGTCCACCGGGGAGCTGTTTTTT.

The chain uses TRBV9 and TRBJ2-7; D is possibly TRBD2 (5 bases). This CDR3 spans 14 amino acids. Trimming left V 0 bases short and J 6 bases short, with 13 bases between. Germline assignment: CDR1 SGDLS and CDR2 YYNGEE. DNA of the CDR3: TGTGCCAGCAGCGTAGGGCAGGAGGTCGGCGAGCAGTACTTC. Translating gives CASSVGQEVGEQYF.

This clone showed up just a few times. The V and J genes are TRBV28 and TRBJ2-7; unclear D gene. CDR1 and CDR2 from the germline V gene are MDHEN and SYDVKM. The CDR3 is 12 residues long. Trimming took 6 bases from V and 3 from J, leaving 9 bases between them. DNA for the CDR3: TGTGCCAGCAGCCGAGGAGACTACGAGCAGTACTTC. Its protein product is CASSRGDYEQYF.

The CDR3 reads CASSVTPRDSQEAFF. CDR3 DNA: TGTGCCAGCAGCGTAACCCCCCGGGACAGTCAAGAAGCTTTCTTT. The gene calls are TRBV9 and TRBJ1-1; the match to TRBD1 covers 7 bases. This CDR3 is 15 amino acids long. The germline gives CDR1 SGDLS, CDR2 YYNGEE. Trimming at V came to 1 base and at J to 8 bases, leaving 11 bases not matched to a gene.

J is TRBJ2-7 and V is TRBV7-9; tentative D call: TRBD1 (6 bases). Germline V CDR1 and CDR2: SEHNR, FQNEAQ (reference sequence). CDR3 size: 17 residues. Trimming removed 0 bases at V and 0 bases at J, with 15 bases between. The CDR3 loop reads CASSLALRTVSSYEQYF. The CDR3 bases are TGTGCCAGCAGCTTAGCGCTGCGGACAGTCAGCTCCTACGAGCAGTACTTC.

This clone appeared a single time. The genes are TRBV6-1 and TRBJ1-1; no clear D gene. Germline V gene data show CDR1 as MNHNS and CDR2 as SASEGT. This CDR3 region has 12 residues. Trimming removed 2 bases at V and 5 bases at J, with 6 bases between. Here the CDR3 reads CASSERMTEAFF. The CDR3 DNA reads as TGTGCCAGCAGTGAACGGATGACTGAAGCTTTCTTT.